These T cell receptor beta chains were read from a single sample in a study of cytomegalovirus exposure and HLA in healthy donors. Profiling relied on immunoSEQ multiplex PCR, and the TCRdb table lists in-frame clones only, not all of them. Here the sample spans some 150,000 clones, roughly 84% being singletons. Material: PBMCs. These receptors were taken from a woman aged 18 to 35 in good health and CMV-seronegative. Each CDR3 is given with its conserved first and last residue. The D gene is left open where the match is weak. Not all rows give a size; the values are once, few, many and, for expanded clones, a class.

cdr3_aa: CASSPPQSPETQYF; cdr3_nt: TGTGCCAGCAGCCCTCCCCAGTCCCCAGAGACCCAGTACTTC; j_call: TRBJ2-5; d_call: NA; v_call: TRBV5-4; clone_size: NA
cdr3_aa: CASRDRGRLTNEKLFF; cdr3_nt: TGTGCCAGCCGGGACAGGGGGCGCCTAACTAATGAAAAACTGTTTTTT; j_call: TRBJ1-4; d_call: TRBD1; v_call: TRBV19; clone_size: NA
cdr3_aa: CASTPGLAGMTDTQYF; cdr3_nt: TGTGCCAGCACCCCCGGACTAGCGGGGATGACAGATACGCAGTATTTT; j_call: TRBJ2-3; d_call: TRBD2; v_call: TRBV28; clone_size: once
cdr3_aa: CSASRGAEAFF; cdr3_nt: TGCAGTGCTAGCAGGGGTGCTGAAGCTTTCTTT; j_call: TRBJ1-1; d_call: NA; v_call: TRBV20-1; clone_size: NA
cdr3_aa: CASSARGGVVGETQYF; cdr3_nt: TGTGCCAGCAGCGCCAGGGGAGGGGTCGTAGGTGAGACCCAGTACTTC; j_call: TRBJ2-5; d_call: NA; v_call: TRBV4-2; clone_size: NA
cdr3_aa: CASTRSAVLFGLTF; cdr3_nt: TGTGCCAGCACTCGGTCGGCGGTTTTATTCGGCCTGACTTTC; j_call: TRBJ2-6; d_call: NA; v_call: TRBV2; clone_size: NA
cdr3_aa: CASSYEETYNEQFF; cdr3_nt: TGTGCCAGCAGTTACGAGGAGACCTACAATGAGCAGTTCTTC; j_call: TRBJ2-1; d_call: NA; v_call: TRBV6-6; clone_size: few
cdr3_aa: CASSQDRGGPDYNEQFF; cdr3_nt: TGTGCCAGCAGCCAAGACCGGGGGGGCCCTGACTACAATGAGCAGTTCTTC; j_call: TRBJ2-1; d_call: TRBD2; v_call: TRBV4-2; clone_size: once
cdr3_aa: CASRAGQGYTF; cdr3_nt: TGTGCCAGCAGGGCGGGGCAGGGCTACACCTTC; j_call: TRBJ1-2; d_call: NA; v_call: TRBV7-9; clone_size: once
cdr3_aa: CASSGDTNTEAFF; cdr3_nt: TGTGCCAGCAGCGGGGACACGAACACTGAAGCTTTCTTT; j_call: TRBJ1-1; d_call: NA; v_call: TRBV7-9; clone_size: NA
cdr3_aa: CASSLPRGRRVPNTEAFF; cdr3_nt: TGTGCCAGCAGCTTACCGCGGGGGCGCAGGGTCCCGAACACTGAAGCTTTCTTT; j_call: TRBJ1-1; d_call: NA; v_call: TRBV7-9; clone_size: NA
cdr3_aa: CASSRGGPEAFF; cdr3_nt: TGTGCCAGCAGCCGAGGGGGTCCTGAAGCTTTCTTT; j_call: TRBJ1-1; d_call: NA; v_call: TRBV6-5; clone_size: NA
cdr3_aa: CASSLMGAGGTDTQYF; cdr3_nt: TGTGCCAGCAGTTTAATGGGGGCAGGAGGCACAGATACGCAGTATTTT; j_call: TRBJ2-3; d_call: NA; v_call: TRBV27; clone_size: NA
cdr3_aa: CAISESGGTAYEQYF; cdr3_nt: TGTGCCATCAGTGAGAGTGGAGGGACCGCCTACGAGCAGTACTTC; j_call: TRBJ2-7; d_call: NA; v_call: TRBV10-3; clone_size: NA
cdr3_aa: CASETYRTNGYNEQFF; cdr3_nt: TGTGCCAGCGAAACCTACCGGACTAACGGATACAATGAGCAGTTCTTC; j_call: TRBJ2-1; d_call: NA; v_call: TRBV19; clone_size: NA
cdr3_aa: CASSPGGRTEAFF; cdr3_nt: TGTGCCAGCAGCCCAGGGGGCCGGACTGAAGCTTTCTTT; j_call: TRBJ1-1; d_call: TRBD1; v_call: TRBV7-3; clone_size: NA
cdr3_aa: CASSLASLPQYF; cdr3_nt: TGTGCCAGCAGCTTAGCGTCCCTCCCGCAGTATTTT; j_call: TRBJ2-3; d_call: NA; v_call: TRBV7-9; clone_size: NA
cdr3_aa: CASSPDTAYFEQYF; cdr3_nt: TGCGCCAGCAGCCCTGACACCGCGTACTTTGAGCAGTACTTC; j_call: TRBJ2-5; d_call: NA; v_call: TRBV5-1; clone_size: NA
cdr3_aa: CASSFSQGASGNTIYF; cdr3_nt: TGTGCCAGCAGCTTCAGCCAGGGGGCTTCTGGAAACACCATATATTTT; j_call: TRBJ1-3; d_call: TRBD1; v_call: TRBV7-9; clone_size: few
cdr3_aa: CASSLEYTDTQYF; cdr3_nt: TGCGCCAGCAGCCTAGAATACACAGATACGCAGTATTTT; j_call: TRBJ2-3; d_call: NA; v_call: TRBV5-1; clone_size: NA
cdr3_aa: CASSTPRGGAKNIQYF; cdr3_nt: TGTGCCAGTAGTACCCCCCGAGGGGGAGCCAAAAACATTCAGTACTTC; j_call: TRBJ2-4; d_call: NA; v_call: TRBV19; clone_size: NA
cdr3_aa: CASSYAAGTGSDTQYF; cdr3_nt: TGTGCCAGCAGTTACGCGGCGGGAACAGGCAGCGATACGCAGTATTTT; j_call: TRBJ2-3; d_call: NA; v_call: TRBV6-5; clone_size: NA
cdr3_aa: CATSRRQGYTEAFF; cdr3_nt: TGTGCCACCAGCCGTAGACAGGGATACACTGAAGCTTTCTTT; j_call: TRBJ1-1; d_call: TRBD1; v_call: TRBV15; clone_size: NA
cdr3_aa: CATSQTGSDRRALHF; cdr3_nt: TGTGCCACATCCCAAACAGGGAGTGATCGTAGGGCCCTCCACTTT; j_call: TRBJ1-6; d_call: NA; v_call: TRBV19; clone_size: NA
cdr3_aa: CASSLGTGYGYTF; cdr3_nt: TGTGCCAGCAGCTTGGGGACAGGCTATGGCTACACCTTC; j_call: TRBJ1-2; d_call: TRBD1; v_call: TRBV5-6; clone_size: few
cdr3_aa: CASSGSLQGARNNEQFF; cdr3_nt: TGTGCCAGCAGCGGAAGCTTACAGGGGGCGCGGAACAATGAGCAGTTCTTC; j_call: TRBJ2-1; d_call: TRBD1; v_call: TRBV9; clone_size: NA
cdr3_aa: CASSLASGVNGNQPQHF; cdr3_nt: TGTGCCAGCAGCTTGGCGTCAGGGGTCAATGGCAATCAGCCCCAGCATTTT; j_call: TRBJ1-5; d_call: NA; v_call: TRBV5-5; clone_size: once
cdr3_aa: CASSQVQGKSSYEQYF; cdr3_nt: TGCGCCAGCAGCCAAGTTCAGGGTAAAAGCTCCTACGAGCAGTACTTC; j_call: TRBJ2-7; d_call: NA; v_call: TRBV4-1; clone_size: NA
cdr3_aa: CASSVSQGRGIEQFF; cdr3_nt: TGTGCCAGCAGTGTATCCCAGGGGCGAGGGATTGAGCAGTTCTTC; j_call: TRBJ2-1; d_call: NA; v_call: TRBV6-1; clone_size: once
cdr3_aa: CASSLGASGANVLTF; cdr3_nt: TGCGCCAGCAGCTTGGGGGCCTCTGGGGCCAACGTCCTGACTTTC; j_call: TRBJ2-6; d_call: NA; v_call: TRBV5-1; clone_size: few
cdr3_aa: CASWSSGNTGELFF; cdr3_nt: TGTGCCAGCTGGTCTAGCGGGAACACCGGGGAGCTGTTTTTT; j_call: TRBJ2-2; d_call: TRBD2; v_call: TRBV6-6; clone_size: few
cdr3_aa: CASSRTVNTEAFF; cdr3_nt: TGTGCCAGCAGCAGGACAGTAAACACTGAAGCTTTCTTT; j_call: TRBJ1-1; d_call: NA; v_call: TRBV5-5; clone_size: NA
cdr3_aa: CASSRDRGGQPQHF; cdr3_nt: TGTGCCAGCAGCCGGGACAGGGGAGGGCAGCCCCAGCATTTT; j_call: TRBJ1-5; d_call: TRBD1; v_call: TRBV6-1; clone_size: NA
cdr3_aa: CASSPPRRGSYNEQFF; cdr3_nt: TGTGCCAGCAGTCCTCCCCGAAGGGGTTCCTACAATGAGCAGTTCTTC; j_call: TRBJ2-1; d_call: NA; v_call: TRBV2; clone_size: NA
cdr3_aa: CASSIVARNTEAFF; cdr3_nt: TGTGCCAGTAGTATAGTTGCGAGGAACACTGAAGCTTTCTTT; j_call: TRBJ1-1; d_call: NA; v_call: TRBV19; clone_size: NA
cdr3_aa: CASSLQANTEAFF; cdr3_nt: TGTGCCAGTAGTCTTCAGGCGAACACTGAAGCTTTCTTT; j_call: TRBJ1-1; d_call: NA; v_call: TRBV19; clone_size: NA
cdr3_aa: CASATTGYGYTF; cdr3_nt: TGTGCCAGCGCAACGACAGGCTATGGCTACACCTTC; j_call: TRBJ1-2; d_call: NA; v_call: TRBV5-6; clone_size: NA
cdr3_aa: CASSLVSGPTYNEQFF; cdr3_nt: TGCGCCAGCAGCTTGGTGAGCGGGCCTACCTACAATGAGCAGTTCTTC; j_call: TRBJ2-1; d_call: NA; v_call: TRBV5-1; clone_size: NA
cdr3_aa: CASSYQLDRVAYSNQPQHF; cdr3_nt: TGTGCCAGCAGTTATCAGCTGGACAGGGTAGCATATAGCAATCAGCCCCAGCATTTT; j_call: TRBJ1-5; d_call: TRBD1; v_call: TRBV6-9; clone_size: once
cdr3_aa: CASSLDFHWDRPLATYGYTF; cdr3_nt: TGTGCCAGCAGTTTAGATTTTCATTGGGACAGGCCCCTCGCCACCTATGGCTACACCTTC; j_call: TRBJ1-2; d_call: TRBD1; v_call: TRBV27; clone_size: NA
cdr3_aa: CASSRDLNTEAFF; cdr3_nt: TGTGCCAGTTCCAGGGATCTCAACACTGAAGCTTTCTTT; j_call: TRBJ1-1; d_call: NA; v_call: TRBV19; clone_size: few
cdr3_aa: CASSSGGNQPQHF; cdr3_nt: TGCGCCAGCAGCTCGGGGGGGAATCAGCCCCAGCATTTT; j_call: TRBJ1-5; d_call: NA; v_call: TRBV5-1; clone_size: NA
cdr3_aa: CASRRQGLQETQYF; cdr3_nt: TGCGCCAGCAGGCGGCAGGGGCTACAAGAGACCCAGTACTTC; j_call: TRBJ2-5; d_call: NA; v_call: TRBV5-1; clone_size: NA
cdr3_aa: CASSIELAGINEQFF; cdr3_nt: TGTGCCAGTAGTATAGAGCTAGCGGGGATAAATGAGCAGTTCTTC; j_call: TRBJ2-1; d_call: TRBD2; v_call: TRBV19; clone_size: NA
cdr3_aa: CASSFTTGAGGHEQYF; cdr3_nt: TGTGCCAGCAGCTTCACCACGGGGGCAGGGGGCCACGAGCAGTACTTC; j_call: TRBJ2-7; d_call: TRBD1; v_call: TRBV5-5; clone_size: NA
cdr3_aa: CASTLGGADTQYF; cdr3_nt: TGTGCCAGCACCCTTGGGGGGGCAGATACGCAGTATTTT; j_call: TRBJ2-3; d_call: TRBD2; v_call: TRBV7-9; clone_size: NA
cdr3_aa: CASSEGTSRLADTQYF; cdr3_nt: TGTGCCAGCAGCGAGGGGACTAGCCGTTTAGCAGATACGCAGTATTTT; j_call: TRBJ2-3; d_call: TRBD2; v_call: TRBV9; clone_size: NA
cdr3_aa: CASSLETSNYGYTF; cdr3_nt: TGTGCCAGCAGCTTGGAGACATCGAACTATGGCTACACCTTC; j_call: TRBJ1-2; d_call: NA; v_call: TRBV5-4; clone_size: NA
cdr3_aa: CASSTGQGYAYEQYF; cdr3_nt: TGTGCCAGCAGTACCGGACAGGGGTATGCCTACGAGCAGTACTTC; j_call: TRBJ2-7; d_call: TRBD1; v_call: TRBV6-6; clone_size: NA
cdr3_aa: CASSLTVNTEAFF; cdr3_nt: TGTGCCAGCAGCTTAACGGTGAACACTGAAGCTTTCTTT; j_call: TRBJ1-1; d_call: NA; v_call: TRBV7-2; clone_size: NA
cdr3_aa: CASSLDFGGGTDTQYF; cdr3_nt: TGTGCCAGCAGCTTAGATTTTGGGGGGGGGACAGATACGCAGTATTTT; j_call: TRBJ2-3; d_call: TRBD2; v_call: TRBV11-3; clone_size: NA
cdr3_aa: CASSFVAGSYNEQFF; cdr3_nt: TGCGCCAGCAGCTTTGTAGCGGGGTCCTACAATGAGCAGTTCTTC; j_call: TRBJ2-1; d_call: TRBD2; v_call: TRBV5-1; clone_size: NA